This TCR beta chain was sequenced during a study of T cell repertoires in cytomegalovirus infection. General study findings and limits: HLA-C-restricted, CMV-specific TCR beta clonotypes were dominant ex vivo. Adding up the frequency of public TCR beta families identified people who carried CMV plus the relevant HLA.

A remark on this clonotype: The antigen remains undetermined.

A single record per CDR3 protein comes from TCRdb applying MiXCR to the reads. This table holds roughly 140,000 distinct CDR3 sequences, around 20% found once. Sequencing input: PBMCs. The clonotype comes from a human donor in good health (CMV status not recorded). Some clones in this sample may be carry-over from other donors' samples.

The CDR3 DNA reads TGCGCCAGCAGTCCCCGAGTTTCGGATTTCAGCTCCTACGAGCAGTACTTC. It is translated as CASSPRVSDFSSYEQYF. V and J are TRBV5-1 and TRBJ2-7; D remains unclear. V lost 5 bases and J 0 bases, leaving 21 bases between the germline ends. CDR3 length equals 17 residues. The germline gives CDR1 SGHRS, CDR2 YFSETQ.